This T cell receptor (beta chain) is from a study of T-cell memory formation after mild COVID-19. Each CDR3 protein is one row after TCRdb ran MiXCR on the 5' RACE reads. The sample holds about 110,000 distinct CDR3 sequences, 15% to 20% seen once. Germline CDR1 MNHEY, CDR2 SVGEGT. The germline V and J ends were trimmed by 3 bases and 3 bases, with 9 bases remaining between them. This CDR3 has 13 residues. The chain joins TRBV6-2 or TRBV6-3 to TRBJ2-7, with D possibly being TRBD1 (5 bases). The source material was PBMCs or a T cell subset sorted from them (not recorded which). The receptor was derived from a man younger than 30 who had mild COVID-19 (a few samples of this study predate the infection). Cell type and time point are not known. This chain's CDR3 is CASSYRTGYEQYF. The CDR3 DNA sequence: TGTGCCAGCAGTTATCGTACAGGCTACGAGCAGTACTTC.